Listed here is a single T cell receptor (beta chain). The data originate from a study of Ad26.COV2.S vaccination and SARS-CoV-2 variants. The wider study: A participant enrolled in the COV1001 Ad26.COV2.S trial arm provided the sample. In the study, Ad26.COV2.S was injected intramuscularly once, or twice 56 days apart.

The data were produced by immunoSEQ multiplex PCR, yet TCRdb's version contains in-frame clones alone and is incomplete. Of hundreds of thousands of clones listed, 80% to 95% were seen once; the top ten hold approximately 1.6%. Specified treatment: around 19 received Ad26.COV2.S at low or high dose, single or two shots; about 5 received placebo; per-sample allocation not given. Day 63 following the first vaccine or placebo injection was when the samples were taken. There are 15 residues in the CDR3. The germline gives CDR1 LNHDA, CDR2 SQIVND (reference sequence). V was cut by 3 bases and J by 0 bases, with 8 bases left in between.

Sequences were derived from peripheral blood, sampled in a trial of Ad26.COV2.S vaccine versus placebo. V gene TRBV19 combines with J gene TRBJ1-4; D might be TRBD1 (5 bases). The sequence came from a person aged 18-65 years who received the Ad26.COV2.S COVID-19 vaccine or a placebo. The DNA of the CDR3 is TGTGCCAGTAGTATCGGGGGGACAACTAATGAAAAACTGTTTTTT. As protein: CASSIGGTTNEKLFF.